These T cell receptor beta chains were read from a single sample in a study of technical replicates of blood from a handful of donors. Here immunoSEQ multiplex PCR was the method, and the copy in TCRdb shows in-frame clones only, minus some. The repertoire has 79,000 or so clones, about 96% of them found once; the top ten carry approximately 0.3%. The sample consisted of T cells isolated from PBMCs. The receptor source for this set is a human donor in good health. The CDR3 runs from the conserved cysteine through the conserved F or W. A D gene is named only where the DNA matches it firmly. The listing skips clone size in some rows; elsewhere it reads once, few, many or a size class.

v_call: TRBV19; j_call: TRBJ2-7; d_call: .; clone_size: .; cdr3_nt: TGTGCCAGTAAAAAGGACAGCCCTTACGAGCAGTACTTC; cdr3_aa: CASKKDSPYEQYF
v_call: TRBV5-1; j_call: TRBJ1-3; d_call: .; clone_size: .; cdr3_nt: TGCGCCAGCAGCTTGAAGGGAGAGGGAGGAAACACCATATATTTT; cdr3_aa: CASSLKGEGGNTIYF
v_call: TRBV11-2; j_call: TRBJ2-1; d_call: .; clone_size: .; cdr3_nt: TGTGCCAGCAGCGCCACAGCGGGCAGTTACAATGAGCAGTTCTTC; cdr3_aa: CASSATAGSYNEQFF
v_call: TRBV7-2; j_call: TRBJ2-7; d_call: .; clone_size: few; cdr3_nt: TGTGCCAGCACCCTAAAGGGGAACTCCTACGAGCAGTACTTC; cdr3_aa: CASTLKGNSYEQYF
v_call: TRBV6-5; j_call: TRBJ1-3; d_call: .; clone_size: .; cdr3_nt: TGTGCCAGTAGCGTTGGAAACACCATATATTTT; cdr3_aa: CASSVGNTIYF
v_call: TRBV9; j_call: TRBJ2-1; d_call: TRBD2; clone_size: .; cdr3_nt: TGTGCCAGCAGCGCAGCGGGAACACTCTACAATGAGCAGTTCTTC; cdr3_aa: CASSAAGTLYNEQFF
v_call: TRBV7-9; j_call: TRBJ1-2; d_call: .; clone_size: .; cdr3_nt: TGTGCCAGCAGCTTAGAGGACAGCTATGGCTACACCTTC; cdr3_aa: CASSLEDSYGYTF
v_call: TRBV28; j_call: TRBJ2-1; d_call: TRBD2; clone_size: .; cdr3_nt: TGTGCCAGCAGGGGAATGGGACTAGCGGGAGTAGATGAGCAGTTCTTC; cdr3_aa: CASRGMGLAGVDEQFF
v_call: TRBV11-3; j_call: TRBJ1-1; d_call: .; clone_size: .; cdr3_nt: TGTGCCAGCAGACTACAACGGACACGTATGAACACTGAAGCTTTCTTT; cdr3_aa: CASRLQRTRMNTEAFF
v_call: TRBV15; j_call: TRBJ2-7; d_call: TRBD2; clone_size: .; cdr3_nt: TGTGCCACCAGCACGGGATTCGGGACTAGCGGGAGGGCCAGCCTCTACGAGCAGTACTTC; cdr3_aa: CATSTGFGTSGRASLYEQYF
v_call: TRBV27; j_call: TRBJ2-5; d_call: .; clone_size: .; cdr3_nt: TGTGCCAGCAGTTTTTTTCCCAGCAGGGGTCAAGAGACCCAGTACTTC; cdr3_aa: CASSFFPSRGQETQYF
v_call: TRBV7-8; j_call: TRBJ1-5; d_call: TRBD1; clone_size: .; cdr3_nt: TGTGCCAGCAGCCGGGTCAAAGGGGGCTACAATCAGCCCCAGCATTTT; cdr3_aa: CASSRVKGGYNQPQHF
v_call: TRBV7-9; j_call: TRBJ1-2; d_call: .; clone_size: .; cdr3_nt: TGTGCCAGCAGCTTTAATCTTGGACAGTATGGCTACACTTTC; cdr3_aa: CASSFNLGQYGYTF
v_call: TRBV6-5; j_call: TRBJ2-7; d_call: .; clone_size: .; cdr3_nt: TGTGCCAGCAGTTACTCCAGGGGTGAATTCAGCTACGAGCAGTACTTC; cdr3_aa: CASSYSRGEFSYEQYF
v_call: TRBV2; j_call: TRBJ1-4; d_call: .; clone_size: once; cdr3_nt: TGTGCCAGCAGTGACAGGGTCCGGCCTAATGAAAAACTGTTTTTT; cdr3_aa: CASSDRVRPNEKLFF
v_call: TRBV7-7; j_call: TRBJ2-3; d_call: .; clone_size: .; cdr3_nt: TGTGCTAGCAGCCTGATTGGACTTCAAGATACGCAGTATTTT; cdr3_aa: CASSLIGLQDTQYF
v_call: TRBV27; j_call: TRBJ2-7; d_call: TRBD1; clone_size: .; cdr3_nt: TGTGCCAGCAGTTTATCCCGGGACAGGGAGCAGTACTTC; cdr3_aa: CASSLSRDREQYF
v_call: TRBV10-2; j_call: TRBJ1-5; d_call: TRBD1; clone_size: few; cdr3_nt: TGCGCCAGCAGTGGGCAGGGGGCACTTCAGCCCCAGCATTTT; cdr3_aa: CASSGQGALQPQHF
v_call: TRBV11-3; j_call: TRBJ2-7; d_call: TRBD2; clone_size: .; cdr3_nt: TGTGCCAGCAGCTGGGGGACCGGGGGGTACAGTGGGGATGAGCAGTACTTC; cdr3_aa: CASSWGTGGYSGDEQYF
v_call: TRBV11-3; j_call: TRBJ2-3; d_call: .; clone_size: .; cdr3_nt: TGTGCCAGCAAAAAACTGACTAGCACAGATACGCAGTATTTT; cdr3_aa: CASKKLTSTDTQYF
v_call: TRBV5-6; j_call: TRBJ2-4; d_call: .; clone_size: .; cdr3_nt: TGTGCCAGCAGCTACTACAGAGGGTATGCGGACATTCAGTACTTC; cdr3_aa: CASSYYRGYADIQYF
v_call: TRBV28; j_call: TRBJ2-7; d_call: TRBD1; clone_size: .; cdr3_nt: TGTGCCAGCAGTCCCGACAGGGAAGCATCCTACGAGCAGTACTTC; cdr3_aa: CASSPDREASYEQYF
v_call: TRBV27; j_call: TRBJ2-5; d_call: TRBD2; clone_size: .; cdr3_nt: TGTGCCAGCAGTTTAAGTGTGGCTAGCGGAGTCCAAGAGACCCAGTACTTC; cdr3_aa: CASSLSVASGVQETQYF
v_call: TRBV27; j_call: TRBJ2-1; d_call: TRBD2; clone_size: .; cdr3_nt: TGTGCCAGCAGTACCCAGAGGACTAGCGAGCCTAATGAGCAGTTCTTC; cdr3_aa: CASSTQRTSEPNEQFF
v_call: TRBV27; j_call: TRBJ2-7; d_call: .; clone_size: .; cdr3_nt: TGTGCCAGCAGTTTATTCGCGAGAGTCTACGAGCAGTACTTC; cdr3_aa: CASSLFARVYEQYF
v_call: TRBV9; j_call: TRBJ2-3; d_call: .; clone_size: .; cdr3_nt: TGTGCCAGCAGCGTAGGTCCAGGGTATGCTAGCACAGATACGCAGTATTTT; cdr3_aa: CASSVGPGYASTDTQYF
v_call: TRBV9; j_call: TRBJ1-1; d_call: TRBD1; clone_size: .; cdr3_nt: TGTGCCAGCGGGGACAGGGCTAACACTGAAGCTTTCTTT; cdr3_aa: CASGDRANTEAFF